This note documents a single T cell receptor (beta chain) sequence. The antigen remains unidentified. The study ran its PCR with 60 Vbeta and 13 Jbeta primers. The protocol was immunoSEQ multiplex PCR, while the TCRdb copy is restricted to in-frame clones and leaves out a portion. In all, the sample yields some 200,000 clones. The sample belongs to a study of cytomegalovirus exposure and HLA in healthy donors. As for the study in general: About 79% of 300 to 450 genotyped donors fell in the Caucasian-associated ancestry cluster.

Study outcomes and limitations: Later analysis associated a missense DCLRE1C variant with TCR beta V- and J-gene trimming. Among immune exposure information, only CMV serostatus was available.

Germline CDR1 and CDR2: ENHRY and SYGVKD. V dropped 6 bases and J dropped 0 bases, with 16 bases sitting between them. This CDR3 is built from 16 residues. The sequence came from a woman aged 18-29 years in good health and CMV-seropositive. The sample taken for sequencing was PBMCs. The J gene is TRBJ2-3, the V gene TRBV10-3, with D possibly being TRBD2 (5 bases). The CDR3 region is CAIRDHRESSTDTQYF. CDR3 nucleotide sequence: TGTGCCATCAGGGACCATAGGGAGTCTAGCACAGATACGCAGTATTTT.